What follows is one T cell receptor beta chain and its context. Its target antigen remains unknown. Within one base of it there is no much larger clone, and no base qualities were kept. The TCR beta CDR3 regions were amplified from the RNA transcripts. The TCR CDR3 was subjected to a first round of RT-PCR using the HTBI primer set and the Qiagen OneStep RT-PCR kit. The libraries were constructed in a second round of multiplex PCR and then size-selected and purified. The libraries were sequenced on an Illumina HiSeq2000 using paired-end 100 bp reads. On the study's bioinformatics: Raw data were processed with SOAPnuke, discarding reads with adapters, uncalled bases, mean Phred below 15, or no exact constant-primer or identifier match. COPE v1.2.5 was used to merge high-quality paired reads, and clonotypes were defined as unique nucleotide sequences. Clonotypes were aligned to IMGT TRBV, TRBD and TRBJ reference segments using MiTCR v1.1. The analysis was restricted to V-J combinations with a frequency above 0.0001, which together covered 99% to 99.2% of the repertoires. The TCS score was defined as F50 (clonal expansion) divided by E x V (chaos), with BLOSUM62-based TCRdist calculated between CDR3 peptides within each V-J. Welch's t-statistics and random forest reduced 500 to 550 V-J features to 10 to 15, which were used in a naive Bayes classifier (R e1071). The public reads were run again by TCRdb, first through fastp at Q25 and then through MiXCR, and only productive beta chains were kept. Rows matching on CDR3 protein sequence are summarized as one entry with the most common DNA and genes. It is TCRdb's table, rather than the study itself, that gives the V and J calls and clone size. This sample gives fewer than 450,000 distinct CDR3 sequences in total; around 15% of them show up just once. Of the sample, roughly 20% falls within the top ten clones.

Moderately to severely active disease, a Clinical Activity Score of at least 3, a NOSPECS grade of at least 4, and a duration under 3 months were present in ophthalmopathy patients. Patients with uncontrolled infections, other autoimmune diseases, pregnancy or lactation were excluded. Diagnoses relied on clinical symptoms, serum thyroxine and TRAb, thyroid ultrasound and orbital computed tomography. PBMCs were isolated from 10 ml of fresh peripheral blood by Ficoll-Paque density gradient centrifugation. Total RNA was extracted using Trizol reagent, and RNA quality was assessed on an Agilent 2100 Bioanalyzer. The data belong to a study of T cells in Graves' hyperthyroidism and ophthalmopathy (dated 2019 in TCRdb). Some background on the complete study: Peripheral blood was sampled at the time of initial diagnosis, prior to any treatment. Prospective prediction of ophthalmopathy was tested in an independent validation cohort of 18 to 20 hyperthyroidism patients and 15 to 17 patients who later progressed to ophthalmopathy. After blood sampling, hyperthyroidism patients were treated with methimazole at a starting dose of 30 mg daily, and ophthalmopathy patients were treated with high-dose intravenous methylprednisolone. Thyroid tissue and blood T-cell repertoires from over 5 Graves' hyperthyroidism patients were also compared in the study. The 75 to 100 discovery patients were divided at random into training and test sets in a 7:3 ratio. The paper reports TCR Vbeta CDR3 sequencing of 140 or so peripheral blood samples: some 44 ophthalmopathy, fewer than 85 hyperthyroidism and about 17 progressor patients. To identify distinguishing TCR V-J signatures, a discovery cohort of 100 patients was used, comprising 43 with Graves' ophthalmopathy and 57 with stable Graves' hyperthyroidism. The research as a whole found: In validation, progression to ophthalmopathy was predicted by the model with more than 65% sensitivity and 72.22% specificity, a median of roughly 6 months before onset. Ophthalmopathy was separated from stable hyperthyroidism by a 13 V-J signature model, with 85% to 90% sensitivity and about 81% specificity obtained in cross-validation and 80%/75% obtained in testing. Sample size was not statistically predetermined, and investigators were not blinded to group allocation. Most expanded thyroid clonotypes (frequency above 0.001) were also found in blood, which suggests that blood repertoires may mirror thyroid immune responses.

CDR1 and CDR2, per the germline V gene, are SGHAT and FQNNGV. Taken from cysteine to phenylalanine, the CDR3 has 15 residues. Only the CDR3 region is kept as DNA, spanning 45 bases read in frame from base 1. Trimming takes 4 bases off V and 5 bases off J; junction bases not matched to a gene: 4. Sequences were obtained from blood. The chain couples TRBV11-2 to TRBJ2-1; TRBD2 aligns with 11 central bases. This TCR was sampled from a woman aged 55 to 70 with Graves' ophthalmopathy. The CDR3 has the sequence CASSSVAGGHNEQFF. At the DNA level, the sequence is TGTGCCAGCAGCTCAGTAGCGGGGGGGCACAATGAGCAGTTCTTC. With all but the CDR3 taken from the reference TRBV11-2 and TRBJ2-1 genes, the full variable domain is: EAGVAQSPRYKIIEKRQSVAFWCNPISGHATLYWYQQILGQGPKLLIQFQNNGVVDDSQLPKDRFSAERLKGVDSTLKIQPAKLEDSAVYLCASSSVAGGHNEQFFGPGTRLTVL.